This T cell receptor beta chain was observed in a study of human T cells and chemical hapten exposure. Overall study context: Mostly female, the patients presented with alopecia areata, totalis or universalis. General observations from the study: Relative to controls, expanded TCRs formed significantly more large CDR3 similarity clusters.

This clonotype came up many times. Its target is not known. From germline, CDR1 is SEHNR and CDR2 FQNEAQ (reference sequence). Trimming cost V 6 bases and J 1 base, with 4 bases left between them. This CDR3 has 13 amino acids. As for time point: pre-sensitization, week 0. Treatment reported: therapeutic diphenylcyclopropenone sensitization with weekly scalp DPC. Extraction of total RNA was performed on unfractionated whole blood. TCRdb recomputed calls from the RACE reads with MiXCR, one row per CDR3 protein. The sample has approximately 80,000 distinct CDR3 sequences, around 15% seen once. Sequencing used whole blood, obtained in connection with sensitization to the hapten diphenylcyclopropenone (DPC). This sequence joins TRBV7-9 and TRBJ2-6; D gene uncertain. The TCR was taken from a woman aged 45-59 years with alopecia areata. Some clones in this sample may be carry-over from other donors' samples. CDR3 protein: CASRESGANVLTF. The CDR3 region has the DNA TGTGCCAGCAGAGAGTCTGGGGCCAACGTCCTGACTTTC.